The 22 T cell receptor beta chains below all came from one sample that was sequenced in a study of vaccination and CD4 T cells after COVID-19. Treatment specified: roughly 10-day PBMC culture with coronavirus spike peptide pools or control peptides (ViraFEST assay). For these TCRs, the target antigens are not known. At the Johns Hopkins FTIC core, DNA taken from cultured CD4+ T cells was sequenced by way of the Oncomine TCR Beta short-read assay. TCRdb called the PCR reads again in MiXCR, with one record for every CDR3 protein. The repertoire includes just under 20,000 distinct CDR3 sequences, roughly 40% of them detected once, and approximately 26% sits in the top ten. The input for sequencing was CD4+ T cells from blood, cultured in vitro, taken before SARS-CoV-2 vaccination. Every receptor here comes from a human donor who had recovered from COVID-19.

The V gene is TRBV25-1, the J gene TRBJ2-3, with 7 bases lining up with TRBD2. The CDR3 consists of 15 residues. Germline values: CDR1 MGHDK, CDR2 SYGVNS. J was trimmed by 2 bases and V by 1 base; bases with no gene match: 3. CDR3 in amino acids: CASSESGGTTDTQYF. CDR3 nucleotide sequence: TGTGCCAGCAGTGAATCCGGGGGGACCACAGATACGCAGTATTTT.

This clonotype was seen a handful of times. The DNA for the CDR3 is TGTGCCAGCAGCCGAACCCCGGGACAGGGGAAGGAAGGGGCTTTCTTT. Protein product: CASSRTPGQGKEGAFF. This chain joins TRBV7-9 and TRBJ1-1; TRBD1 aligns across 10 bases. CDR1 SEHNR and CDR2 FQNEAQ come from the germline V gene (reference sequence). The junction had 17 bases not matched to a gene; V was cut back by 5 bases and J by 11 bases. There are 16 residues in the CDR3. Full variable domain (rest looked up from reference TRBV7-9 and TRBJ1-1): DTGVSQNPRHKITKRGQNVTFRCDPISEHNRLYWYRQTLGQGPEFLTYFQNEAQLEKSRLLSDRFSAERPKGSFSTLEIQRTEQGDSAMYLCASSRTPGQGKEGAFFGQGTRLTVV.

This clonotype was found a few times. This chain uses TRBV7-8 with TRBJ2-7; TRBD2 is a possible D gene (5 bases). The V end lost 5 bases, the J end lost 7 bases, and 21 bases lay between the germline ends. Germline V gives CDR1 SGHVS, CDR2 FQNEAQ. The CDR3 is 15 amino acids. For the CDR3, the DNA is TGTGCCAGCAGCGCTGCCCTCGGGCGATCGGGGGAGCAGTACTTC. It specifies CASSAALGRSGEQYF. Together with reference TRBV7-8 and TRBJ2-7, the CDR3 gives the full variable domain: GAGVSQSPRYKVAKRGQDVALRCDPISGHVSLFWYQQALGQGPEFLTYFQNEAQLDKSGLPSDRFFAERPEGSVSTLKIQRTQQEDSAVYLCASSAALGRSGEQYFGPGTRLTVT.

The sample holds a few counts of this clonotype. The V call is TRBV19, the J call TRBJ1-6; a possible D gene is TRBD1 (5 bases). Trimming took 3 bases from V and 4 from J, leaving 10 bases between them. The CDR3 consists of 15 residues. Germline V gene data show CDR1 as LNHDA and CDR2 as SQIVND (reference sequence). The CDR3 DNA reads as TGTGCCAGTAGTATGGGGGAGTTGTATAATTCACCCCTCCACTTT. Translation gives CASSMGELYNSPLHF.

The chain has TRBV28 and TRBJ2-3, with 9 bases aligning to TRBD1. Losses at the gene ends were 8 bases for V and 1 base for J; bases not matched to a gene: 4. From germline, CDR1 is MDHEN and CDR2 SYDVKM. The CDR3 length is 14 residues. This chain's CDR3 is CASGTGTGTDTQYF. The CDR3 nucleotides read TGTGCCAGCGGGACAGGGACAGGCACAGATACGCAGTATTTT. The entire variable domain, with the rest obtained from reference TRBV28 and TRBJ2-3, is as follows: DVKVTQSSRYLVKRTGEKVFLECVQDMDHENMFWYRQDPGLGLRLIYFSYDVKMKEKGDIPEGYSVSREKKERFSLILESASTNQTSMYLCASGTGTGTDTQYFGPGTRLTVL.

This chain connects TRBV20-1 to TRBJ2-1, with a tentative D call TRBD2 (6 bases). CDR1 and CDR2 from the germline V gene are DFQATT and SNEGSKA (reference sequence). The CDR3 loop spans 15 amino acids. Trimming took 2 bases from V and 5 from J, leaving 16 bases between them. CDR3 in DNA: TGCAGTGCTAGATTCCGACTAGTGGCGGACAATGAGCAGTTCTTC. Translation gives CSARFRLVADNEQFF.

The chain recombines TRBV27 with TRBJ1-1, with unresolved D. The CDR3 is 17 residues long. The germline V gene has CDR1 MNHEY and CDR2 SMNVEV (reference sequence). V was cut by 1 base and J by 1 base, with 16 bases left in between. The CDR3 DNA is TGTGCCAGCAGTTTATTGTCCTTAAGTGTTAGGAACACTGAAGCTTTCTTT. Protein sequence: CASSLLSLSVRNTEAFF.

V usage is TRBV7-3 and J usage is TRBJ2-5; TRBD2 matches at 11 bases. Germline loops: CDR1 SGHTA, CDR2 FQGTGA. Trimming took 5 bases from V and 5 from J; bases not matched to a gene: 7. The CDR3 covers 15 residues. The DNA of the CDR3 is TGTGCCAGCAGCCCACTAGCGGGGGCGGGTGAGACCCAGTACTTC. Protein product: CASSPLAGAGETQYF.

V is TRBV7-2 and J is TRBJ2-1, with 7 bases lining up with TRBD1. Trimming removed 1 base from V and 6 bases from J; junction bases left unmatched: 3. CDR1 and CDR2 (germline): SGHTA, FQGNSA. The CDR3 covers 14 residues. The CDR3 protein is CASSLVEGANEQFF. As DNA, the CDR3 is TGTGCCAGCAGCTTAGTCGAGGGGGCCAATGAGCAGTTCTTC.

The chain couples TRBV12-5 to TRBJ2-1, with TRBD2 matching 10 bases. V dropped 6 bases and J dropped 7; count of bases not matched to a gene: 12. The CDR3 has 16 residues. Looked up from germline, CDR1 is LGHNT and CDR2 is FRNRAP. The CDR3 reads CASGPPSGGGLNEQFF. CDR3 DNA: TGTGCTAGTGGACCGCCTAGCGGGGGAGGTTTGAATGAGCAGTTCTTC. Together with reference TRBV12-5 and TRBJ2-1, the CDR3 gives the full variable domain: DARVTQTPRHKVTEMGQEVTMRCQPILGHNTVFWYRQTMMQGLELLAYFRNRAPLDDSGMPKDRFSAEMPDATLATLKIQPSEPRDSAVYFCASGPPSGGGLNEQFFGPGTRLTVL.

For the CDR3, the DNA is TGTGCCAGCAGTTACTCGAAAAGCTTCCCAGATACGCAGTATTTT. It specifies CASSYSKSFPDTQYF. The chain employs TRBV6-5 and TRBJ2-3; D unclear. Trimming stripped 0 bases from V and 4 bases from J, with 11 bases between. The CDR3 totals 15 residues. CDR1 is MNHEY and CDR2 is SVGAGI in the germline V gene.

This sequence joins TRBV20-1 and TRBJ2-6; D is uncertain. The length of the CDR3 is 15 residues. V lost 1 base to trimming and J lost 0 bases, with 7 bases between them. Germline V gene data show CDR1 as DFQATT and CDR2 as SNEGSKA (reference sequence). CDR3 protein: CSARGPPSGANVLTF. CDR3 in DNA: TGCAGTGCTAGAGGTCCGCCCTCTGGGGCCAACGTCCTGACTTTC.

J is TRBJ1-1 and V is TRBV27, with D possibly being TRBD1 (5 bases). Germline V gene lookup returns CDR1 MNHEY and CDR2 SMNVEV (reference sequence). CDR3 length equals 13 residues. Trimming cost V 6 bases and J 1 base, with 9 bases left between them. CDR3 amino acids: CASSRQTNTEAFF. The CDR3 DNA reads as TGTGCCAGCAGCCGACAGACGAACACTGAAGCTTTCTTT.

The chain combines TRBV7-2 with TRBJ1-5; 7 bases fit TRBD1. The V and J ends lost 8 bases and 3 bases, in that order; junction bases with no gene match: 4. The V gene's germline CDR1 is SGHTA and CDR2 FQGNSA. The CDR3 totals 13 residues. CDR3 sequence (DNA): TGTGCCAGCGCGACAGGGTTCAATCAGCCCCAGCATTTT. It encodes CASATGFNQPQHF.

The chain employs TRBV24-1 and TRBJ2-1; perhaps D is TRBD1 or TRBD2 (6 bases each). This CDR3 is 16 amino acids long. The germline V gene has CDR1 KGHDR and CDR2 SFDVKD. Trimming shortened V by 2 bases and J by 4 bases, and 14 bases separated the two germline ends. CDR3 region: CATSDSRGAPYNEQFF. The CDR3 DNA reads TGTGCCACCAGTGATTCTAGGGGGGCCCCTTACAATGAGCAGTTCTTC.

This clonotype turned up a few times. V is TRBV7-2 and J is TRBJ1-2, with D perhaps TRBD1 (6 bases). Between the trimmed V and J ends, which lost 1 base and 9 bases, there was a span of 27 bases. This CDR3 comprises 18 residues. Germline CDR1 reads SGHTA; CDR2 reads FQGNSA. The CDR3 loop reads CASSLESNTGTGSRRYTF. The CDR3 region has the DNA TGTGCCAGCAGCTTAGAGTCCAATACCGGTACAGGGAGTCGTCGCTACACCTTC.

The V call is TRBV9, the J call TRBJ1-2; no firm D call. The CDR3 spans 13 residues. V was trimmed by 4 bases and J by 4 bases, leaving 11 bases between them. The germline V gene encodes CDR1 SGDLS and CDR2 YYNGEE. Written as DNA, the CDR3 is TGTGCCAGCAGCTCCCGCCGGGCCTATGGCTACACCTTC. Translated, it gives CASSSRRAYGYTF.

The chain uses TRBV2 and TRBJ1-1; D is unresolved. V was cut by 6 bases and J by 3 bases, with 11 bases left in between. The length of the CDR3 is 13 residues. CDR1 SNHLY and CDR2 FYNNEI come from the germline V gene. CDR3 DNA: TGTGCCAGCAGCTGGGGTGGGGACACTGAAGCTTTCTTT. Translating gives CASSWGGDTEAFF.

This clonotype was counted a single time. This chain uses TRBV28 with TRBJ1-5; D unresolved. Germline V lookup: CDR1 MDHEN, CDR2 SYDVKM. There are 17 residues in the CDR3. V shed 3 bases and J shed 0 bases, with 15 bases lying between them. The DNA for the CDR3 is TGTGCCAGCAGTTTTATCGCAGGCGCCTATAGCAATCAGCCCCAGCATTTT. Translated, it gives CASSFIAGAYSNQPQHF.

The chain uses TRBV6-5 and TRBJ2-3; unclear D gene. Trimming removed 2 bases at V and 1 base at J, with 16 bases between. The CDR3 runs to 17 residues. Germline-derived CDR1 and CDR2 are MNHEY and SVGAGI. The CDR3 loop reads CASSYVSLRKGTDTQYF. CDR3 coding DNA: TGTGCCAGCAGTTACGTGTCACTCCGGAAGGGCACAGATACGCAGTATTTT.

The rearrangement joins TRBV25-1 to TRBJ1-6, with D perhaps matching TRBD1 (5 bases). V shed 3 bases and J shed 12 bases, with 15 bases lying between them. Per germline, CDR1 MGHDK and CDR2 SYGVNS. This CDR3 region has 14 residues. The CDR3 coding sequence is TGTGCCAGCAGTGATGGTGGGACCTTAGTACCCCTCCACTTT. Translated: CASSDGGTLVPLHF.

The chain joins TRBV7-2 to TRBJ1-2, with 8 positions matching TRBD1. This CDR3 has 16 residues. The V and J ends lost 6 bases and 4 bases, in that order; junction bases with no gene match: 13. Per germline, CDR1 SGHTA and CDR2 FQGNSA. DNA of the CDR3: TGTGCCAGCAGGGCCAGCGACTACAGGGGGTTCTATGGCTACACCTTC. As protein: CASRASDYRGFYGYTF.